These 30 T cell receptor beta chains came from one sample sequenced in a study of blood T cell repertoires in COVID-19. The data were produced by immunoSEQ multiplex PCR, yet TCRdb's version contains in-frame clones alone and is incomplete. The table has some 200,000 clones, about 81% seen once. The sequenced material came from PBMCs or T cells enriched from blood (not recorded which). All receptors derive from a man in his forties who had recovered from COVID-19.

This chain links TRBV7-2 with TRBJ1-3; D is ambiguous. V lost 4 bases, J lost 0 bases, and 7 bases lay in between. Germline V lookup: CDR1 SGHTA, CDR2 FQGNSA. CDR3 length: 14 amino acids. The CDR3 protein is CASSSQLSGNTIYF. The CDR3 DNA sequence: TGTGCCAGCAGCTCACAGCTCTCTGGAAACACCATATATTTT.

The rearrangement joins TRBV7-3 to TRBJ2-1, with 8 bases matching TRBD2. Losses at the gene ends were 5 bases for V and 1 base for J; bases not matched to a gene: 4. Germline CDR1 reads SGHTA; CDR2 reads FQGTGA. The CDR3 contains 15 residues. CDR3: CASSTGGGSYNEQFF. Here the CDR3 DNA reads TGTGCCAGCAGCACCGGCGGGGGGTCCTACAATGAGCAGTTCTTC.

The J gene is TRBJ1-5, the V gene TRBV19, with 8 bases aligning to TRBD1. This CDR3 spans 15 amino acids. V shed 6 bases and J 7 bases; nucleotides not matched to a gene: 11. CDR1 is LNHDA, CDR2 SQIVND, per germline (reference sequence). CDR3 sequence reads: CASSRQRTGSQPQHF. As DNA, the CDR3 is TGTGCCAGTAGCCGACAACGGACAGGGTCCCAGCCCCAGCATTTT. The full variable domain, rest sourced from reference TRBV19 and TRBJ1-5, is DGGITQSPKYLFRKEGQNVTLSCEQNLNHDAMYWYRQDPGQGLRLIYYSQIVNDFQKGDIAEGYSVSREKKESFPLTVTSAQKNPTAFYLCASSRQRTGSQPQHFGDGTRLSIL.

This clone was recorded once. The J gene is TRBJ2-7, the V gene TRBV10-2; 7 bases map to TRBD2. The CDR3 covers 16 residues. Germline CDR1 is WSHSY and CDR2 is SAAADI. The junction had 15 bases not matched to a gene; V was cut back by 7 bases and J by 3 bases. Here the CDR3 DNA reads TGCGCCAGCAACGGGGGAGGGGCAAAGGGGAACTACGAGCAGTACTTC. Amino acid sequence: CASNGGGAKGNYEQYF.

This chain joins TRBV7-3 and TRBJ2-3; D is possibly TRBD1 (6 bases). This CDR3 has 15 amino acids. The germline gives CDR1 SGHTA, CDR2 FQGTGA. Trimming removed 5 bases from V and 7 bases from J, with 19 bases in between. CDR3 sequence: CASSPTRDRHYTQYF. The DNA of the CDR3 is TGTGCCAGCAGCCCAACCCGTGACAGGCACTATACGCAGTATTTT.

This clone was detected many times. The genes are TRBV6-5 and TRBJ2-7, with D perhaps matching TRBD1 (5 bases). Germline CDR1 is MNHEY and CDR2 is SVGAGI. V dropped 4 bases and J dropped 6 bases, with 13 bases sitting between them. This CDR3 spans 13 amino acids. In DNA, the CDR3 is TGTGCCAGCAGTTTTCAGGGCGGTGGCGAGCAGTACTTC. Its translation: CASSFQGGGEQYF.

This sequence joins TRBV6-5 and TRBJ2-5; possible D gene TRBD1, 6 bases. Germline V gene lookup returns CDR1 MNHEY and CDR2 SVGAGI. This CDR3 spans 15 amino acids. V was cut by 6 bases and J by 1 base, with 15 bases left in between. CDR3 protein: CASSTPGVGQETQYF. The DNA of the CDR3 is TGTGCCAGCAGCACACCAGGGGTGGGCCAAGAGACCCAGTACTTC.

The V gene is TRBV18, the J gene TRBJ2-2, with TRBD1 matching over 9 bases. V was clipped by 4 bases and J by 4 bases; unmatched bases: 4. The CDR3 sequence is 15 residues long. Germline lookup yields CDR1 KGHSH and CDR2 LQKENI. Here the CDR3 reads CASSQGTGSTGELFF. The CDR3 DNA sequence: TGTGCCAGCTCACAAGGGACAGGGAGCACCGGGGAGCTGTTTTTT. Filled out from reference TRBV18 and TRBJ2-2, the complete variable domain reads NAGVMQNPRHLVRRRGQEARLRCSPMKGHSHVYWYRQLPEEGLKFMVYLQKENIIDESGMPKERFSAEFPKEGPSILRIQQVVRGDSAAYFCASSQGTGSTGELFFGEGSRLTVL.

This sequence joins TRBV4-2 and TRBJ2-1; TRBD2 might be the D (7 bases). This CDR3 has 19 amino acids. Between the trimmed V and J ends, which lost 0 bases and 5 bases, there was a span of 23 bases. Germline V lookup: CDR1 LGHNA, CDR2 YNFKEQ. The CDR3 nucleotides are TGTGCCAGCAGCCAAGAAATTAGCGCGGGGGCTCTGAAACACAATGAGCAGTTCTTC. This gives the protein CASSQEISAGALKHNEQFF.

In DNA form, the CDR3 reads TGTGCCTGGAGTGTCGGGACTAGCGGCAGCACAGATACGCAGTATTTT. Translated: CAWSVGTSGSTDTQYF. The V and J genes are TRBV30 and TRBJ2-3, with 11 bases fitting TRBD2. Trimming cost V 0 bases and J 0 bases; bases outside gene matches: 2. This CDR3 region has 16 residues. Germline CDR1 reads GTSNPN; CDR2 reads SVGIG (reference sequence).

This clone has a single count. The V and J genes are TRBV3-1 (or the pseudogene TRBV3-2) and TRBJ2-2; 9 bases fit TRBD2. The CDR3 is made up of 14 amino acids. Per germline, CDR1 LGHDT and CDR2 YNNKEL (reference sequence). The J segment lost 6 bases and the V segment lost 8 bases, leaving 7 bases of the junction unmatched. The CDR3 sequence: CASRAGGVPGELFF. The CDR3 DNA reads as TGTGCCAGCCGAGCGGGAGGTGTGCCCGGGGAGCTGTTTTTT.

The chain recombines TRBV3-1 (or the pseudogene TRBV3-2) with TRBJ1-5; D perhaps matches TRBD1 (5 bases). This CDR3 spans 15 amino acids. Germline CDR1 and CDR2: LGHDT and YNNKEL (reference sequence). V shed 1 base and J shed 9 bases, with 16 bases lying between them. The CDR3 is CASSQAPGGGWPQHF. The CDR3 DNA follows: TGTGCCAGCAGCCAAGCCCCTGGGGGGGGTTGGCCCCAGCATTTT.

The chain recombines TRBV5-4 with TRBJ1-2; possibly TRBD1 for D (6 bases). Looked up from germline, CDR1 is SGHNT and CDR2 is YYREEE (reference sequence). Trimming took off 4 bases at V and 0 bases at J, with 10 bases between the two ends. CDR3 size: 14 residues. The DNA for the CDR3 is TGTGCCAGCAGCCAGGACAGAGCTAACTATGGCTACACCTTC. It yields the protein CASSQDRANYGYTF. The whole variable domain, remainder taken from reference TRBV5-4 and TRBJ1-2, is ETGVTQSPTHLIKTRGQQVTLRCSSQSGHNTVSWYQQALGQGPQFIFQYYREEENGRGNFPPRFSGLQFPNYSSELNVNALELDDSALYLCASSQDRANYGYTFGSGTRLTVV.

This clone was observed a few times. The chain recombines TRBV19 with TRBJ1-6; tentatively, D is TRBD1 (6 bases). The CDR3 sequence is 19 residues long. CDR1 and CDR2 from the germline V gene are LNHDA and SQIVND (reference sequence). V was clipped by 4 bases and J by 1 base, with 20 bases between them. CDR3 sequence reads: CASSTEGTNEMSYNSPLHF. In nucleotides, the CDR3 is TGTGCCAGTAGTACCGAAGGGACAAACGAAATGTCCTATAATTCACCCCTCCACTTT.

V and J are TRBV5-1 and TRBJ1-4; 7 bases line up with TRBD1. The CDR3 sequence is 15 residues long. Trimming cost V 4 bases and J 7 bases; bases outside gene matches: 10. Germline lookup yields CDR1 SGHRS and CDR2 YFSETQ. The CDR3 reads CASSTNRGGGEKLFF. The CDR3 coding sequence is TGCGCCAGCAGCACAAACAGGGGAGGCGGTGAAAAACTGTTTTTT.

Comments on this clone: Other nucleotide sequences in the sample specify the same CDR3. This chain joins TRBV7-9 and TRBJ1-2; D is unresolved. Germline V gene lookup returns CDR1 SEHNR and CDR2 FQNEAQ (reference sequence). V lost 5 bases to trimming and J lost 4 bases, with 8 bases between them. The CDR3 contains 12 residues. The CDR3 sequence is CASSREVYGYTF. The CDR3 coding sequence is TGTGCCAGCAGCCGAGAGGTCTATGGCTACACCTTC.

There are a few counts of this clone. CDR3 amino acids: CAISAAGDQPQHF. CDR3 bases: TGTGCCATCAGTGCCGCGGGCGATCAGCCCCAGCATTTT. The gene calls are TRBV10-3 and TRBJ1-5; the D is unclear. This CDR3 has 13 amino acids. V was pared by 4 bases and J by 5 bases, with 9 bases between. CDR1 and CDR2 (germline): ENHRY, SYGVKD.

This clone has a count of ten or more. V is TRBV10-2 and J is TRBJ1-5; D possibly corresponds to TRBD1 (5 bases). Trimming took 3 bases from V and 7 from J, leaving 13 bases between them. Looked up from germline, CDR1 is WSHSY and CDR2 is SAAADI. This CDR3 contains 14 residues. CDR3 region: CASSDTGTPQPQHF. The CDR3 DNA sequence: TGCGCCAGCAGTGATACCGGGACTCCCCAGCCCCAGCATTTT.

The V gene is TRBV2, the J gene TRBJ2-3, with 11 bases lining up with TRBD2. The length of the CDR3 is 13 residues. CDR1 is SNHLY and CDR2 is FYNNEI in the germline V gene. V trimming: 10 bases; J trimming: 6 bases; junction bases outside the gene matches: 6. CDR3 sequence reads: CATGTSGPDTQYF. The CDR3 nucleotides are TGTGCCACTGGGACTAGCGGCCCCGATACGCAGTATTTT.

The V call is TRBV19, the J call TRBJ1-1; D is undetermined. Germline V gene data show CDR1 as LNHDA and CDR2 as SQIVND (reference sequence). V gave up 6 bases and J gave up 5 bases, with 7 bases separating them. This CDR3 has 11 residues. The CDR3 DNA reads TGTGCCAGTAGCTACTGGACTGAAGCTTTCTTT. It encodes CASSYWTEAFF.

Comment on this clone: Because the CDR3's place on the DNA is in doubt, the DNA is left out and the CDR3 is given as listed by TCRdb. The chain joins TRBV7-8 to TRBJ2-5; the listed D gene, TRBD2, was not tested against the DNA. Termini included, the CDR3 measures 17 amino acids. CDR1 is SGHVS, CDR2 FQNEAQ, per germline. The CDR3 sequence: CASSPQGIFGSGETQYF.

This clone was observed many times. The chain has TRBV10-3 and TRBJ2-6; possibly TRBD1 for D (5 bases). V was pared by 0 bases and J by 1 base, with 16 bases between. From germline, CDR1 is ENHRY and CDR2 SYGVKD. This CDR3 has 19 amino acids. The CDR3 DNA reads TGTGCCATCAGTGAGTCGTCGCAGGGCATTTTATCTGGGGCCAACGTCCTGACTTTC. Its translation is CAISESSQGILSGANVLTF.

J is TRBJ2-2 and V is TRBV5-6; 14 bases line up with TRBD2. The ends lost 4 bases at V and 6 bases at J; junction bases unmatched: 5. The CDR3 spans 16 residues. Germline V gives CDR1 SGHDT, CDR2 YYEEEE. The CDR3 sequence: CASSPTTSGRAGELFF. The CDR3 nucleotides read TGTGCCAGCAGCCCCACGACTAGCGGGAGGGCCGGGGAGCTGTTTTTT.

This chain connects TRBV24-1 to TRBJ1-2, with D perhaps matching TRBD1 (6 bases). This CDR3 spans 15 amino acids. Germline-derived CDR1 and CDR2 are KGHDR and SFDVKD. V lost 4 bases and J 6 bases, leaving 17 bases between the germline ends. The DNA of the CDR3 is TGTGCCACCAGTGACCCCTCTGGACAGACAGATGGCTACACCTTC. It specifies CATSDPSGQTDGYTF.

The chain recombines TRBV25-1 with TRBJ2-7, with 7 nucleotides matching TRBD1. Per the germline V gene, CDR1 is MGHDK and CDR2 is SYGVNS. Trimming took 6 bases from V and 0 from J; bases not matched to a gene: 8. There are 15 residues in the CDR3. Here the CDR3 DNA reads TGTGCCAGCAGCCAGACAGGGAAGCTCTCCTACGAGCAGTACTTC. Translating it yields CASSQTGKLSYEQYF.

V is TRBV18 and J is TRBJ1-1; weak D call: TRBD1 (6 bases). Per germline, CDR1 KGHSH and CDR2 LQKENI. CDR3 size: 13 residues. With 3 bases removed from V and 8 bases from J, the gap between germline ends came to 13 bases. DNA for the CDR3: TGTGCCAGCTCACCGACGACAGGAACCGAAGCTTTCTTT. Translating it yields CASSPTTGTEAFF.

This clone was found once. The DNA of the CDR3 is TGTGCCACCCTCATCCGACAGGGGAGGAATTCACCCCTCCACTTT. This encodes CATLIRQGRNSPLHF. The chain uses TRBV6-5 and TRBJ1-6; the match to TRBD1 covers 8 bases. V shed 10 bases, J shed 7 bases, and the junction held 12 bases outside the gene matches. The CDR3 is made up of 15 amino acids. Germline CDR1 is MNHEY and CDR2 is SVGAGI.

This chain uses TRBV7-9 with TRBJ1-1, with D uncertain. CDR1 is SEHNR, CDR2 FQNEAQ, per germline (reference sequence). Trimming shortened V by 5 bases and J by 1 base, and 11 bases separated the two germline ends. The CDR3 contains 14 residues. The CDR3 coding sequence is TGTGCCAGCAGCCAGAACGAACGGAACACTGAAGCTTTCTTT. Amino acids: CASSQNERNTEAFF.

V and J are TRBV5-4 and TRBJ2-7, with 9 bases lining up with TRBD1. V was pared by 0 bases and J by 2 bases, with 0 bases of the junction left unmatched. Germline V gives CDR1 SGHNT, CDR2 YYREEE (reference sequence). There are 14 residues in the CDR3. CDR3 DNA sequence: TGTGCCAGCAGCTTGGGGACAGGGGCCTACGAGCAGTACTTC. Its translation is CASSLGTGAYEQYF.

This clone was recorded only once. The chain couples TRBV27 to TRBJ1-5; D possibly corresponds to TRBD1 (5 bases). Germline V gene lookup returns CDR1 MNHEY and CDR2 SMNVEV (reference sequence). The ends were cut back, 1 base at V and 3 bases at J, with 10 bases in the middle. This CDR3 is built from 15 residues. This CDR3 is CASSLFSQVNQPQHF. The CDR3 bases are TGTGCCAGCAGTTTATTCTCACAGGTCAATCAGCCCCAGCATTTT.